This entry features one T cell receptor (beta chain) sequence. The data originate from a study of blood T cell repertoires in COVID-19. Some clones are missing from TCRdb's copy, which holds only in-frame ones; the method was immunoSEQ multiplex PCR. Here the sample spans over 10,000 clones, about 75% being singletons. The CDR3 totals 14 residues. V trimming: 1 base; J trimming: 6 bases; junction bases outside the gene matches: 2. Germline V lookup: CDR1 SGHAT, CDR2 FQNNGV. This clonotype was sampled from a woman over 75 with acute or convalescent COVID-19. The chain is built from TRBV11-2 and TRBJ1-5, with 8 positions matching TRBD1. Sequencing was carried out using peripheral blood. CDR3 protein: CASSLGTGFQPQHF. The CDR3 coding sequence is TGTGCCAGCAGCTTAGGGACAGGGTTTCAGCCCCAGCATTTT.